A single sample is the source of the 32 T cell receptor beta chains below, sequenced in a study of blood T cell repertoires in COVID-19. Produced via immunoSEQ multiplex PCR; TCRdb's table is partial and in-frame only. The table lists a few hundred thousand clones, approximately 88% of them singletons. Material: peripheral blood. Receptors were obtained from a woman in her 40s who had recovered from COVID-19.

This clone was seen just once. The rearrangement joins TRBV5-1 to TRBJ2-2; TRBD1 is a possible D gene (5 bases). The ends were cut back, 2 bases at V and 6 bases at J, with 8 bases in the middle. Looked up from germline, CDR1 is SGHRS and CDR2 is YFSETQ. The CDR3 spans 13 residues. The CDR3: CASSFGAAGELFF. The CDR3 DNA reads TGCGCCAGCAGCTTTGGGGCCGCCGGGGAGCTGTTTTTT.

J is TRBJ2-7 and V is TRBV27; D might be TRBD2 (5 bases). This CDR3 is 15 amino acids long. Germline CDR1 MNHEY, CDR2 SMNVEV (reference sequence). V was clipped by 3 bases and J by 4 bases, with 16 bases between them. The CDR3 region has the DNA TGTGCCAGCAGTTTCGGAGCGGTCAATACATACGAGCAGTACTTC. Amino acid sequence: CASSFGAVNTYEQYF.

This sequence joins TRBV2 and TRBJ2-7; TRBD2 matches 10 bases. Germline CDR1 and CDR2: SNHLY and FYNNEI. This CDR3 is built from 14 residues. Trimming cost V 6 bases and J 1 base; bases outside gene matches: 3. CDR3 bases: TGTGCCAGCAGAAGCGGGAGGGGTTCCTACGAGCAGTACTTC. This gives the protein CASRSGRGSYEQYF.

The rearrangement links TRBV7-8 to TRBJ1-1, with D perhaps matching TRBD1 (6 bases). V was cut by 7 bases and J by 0 bases, with 15 bases left in between. This CDR3 has 15 residues. CDR1 is SGHVS, CDR2 FQNEAQ, per germline. This CDR3 reads CASTEQGSLNTEAFF. CDR3 coding DNA: TGTGCCAGCACCGAGCAGGGGTCGTTGAACACTGAAGCTTTCTTT.

This clone was counted a single time. The chain joins TRBV28 to TRBJ2-2; D call uncertain. V lost 9 bases to trimming and J lost 7 bases, with 6 bases between them. The CDR3 extends over 10 amino acids. The germline CDR1 and CDR2 sequences are MDHEN and SYDVKM. The CDR3 DNA sequence: TGTGCCAGTCTCGGCGGGGAGCTGTTTTTT. This sequence encodes CASLGGELFF. Full variable domain (missing parts from reference TRBV28 and TRBJ2-2): DVKVTQSSRYLVKRTGEKVFLECVQDMDHENMFWYRQDPGLGLRLIYFSYDVKMKEKGDIPEGYSVSREKKERFSLILESASTNQTSMYLCASLGGELFFGEGSRLTVL.

The J gene is TRBJ2-3, the V gene TRBV28, with 10 bases that match TRBD2. The CDR3 sequence is 15 residues long. The germline CDR1 and CDR2 sequences are MDHEN and SYDVKM. Trimming at V came to 6 bases and at J to 2 bases, leaving 5 bases not matched to a gene. CDR3 loop: CASRLLAGFTDTQYF. The CDR3 DNA is TGTGCCAGCAGACTACTAGCGGGATTCACAGATACGCAGTATTTT.

This clone was seen just once. The CDR3 loop reads CASSSGAPGDSPLHF. Written as DNA, the CDR3 is TGTGCCAGCAGCTCGGGTGCACCGGGGGATTCACCCCTCCACTTT. The gene calls are TRBV7-9 and TRBJ1-6; tentative D call: TRBD1 (5 bases). The CDR3 consists of 15 residues. Trimming took 4 bases from V and 8 from J, leaving 15 bases between them. Germline CDR1 and CDR2: SEHNR and FQNEAQ (reference sequence).

This clone was seen a single time. V and J are TRBV7-6 and TRBJ2-7; D possibly corresponds to TRBD1 (7 bases). V lost 4 bases and J 2 bases, leaving 18 bases between the germline ends. Germline CDR1 SGHVS, CDR2 FNYEAQ. This CDR3 is 16 amino acids long. The CDR3 loop reads CASSSGGGQEPYEQYF. CDR3 bases: TGTGCCAGCAGCTCAGGGGGAGGTCAGGAGCCCTACGAGCAGTACTTC.

The genes are TRBV6-1 and TRBJ2-2, with TRBD2 identical over 11 bases. Trimming removed 2 bases from V and 7 bases from J; junction bases left unmatched: 12. Germline loops: CDR1 MNHNS, CDR2 SASEGT. The CDR3 runs to 18 residues. The CDR3 DNA is TGTGCCAGCAGTGAATGGGGTAGCGGGAGGGCCATTAACGGGGAGCTGTTTTTT. Translating it yields CASSEWGSGRAINGELFF.

The chain uses TRBV2 and TRBJ2-2, with D hard to call. The CDR3 extends over 13 amino acids. V lost 8 bases and J 1 base, leaving 8 bases between the germline ends. Germline V CDR1 and CDR2: SNHLY, FYNNEI. CDR3 nucleotide sequence: TGTGCCAGCGGCTCAAGGAACACCGGGGAGCTGTTTTTT. Protein product: CASGSRNTGELFF.

The V and J genes are TRBV28 and TRBJ1-1; D is perhaps TRBD1 (6 bases). Germline V gene data show CDR1 as MDHEN and CDR2 as SYDVKM. The CDR3 length is 15 residues. V lost 2 bases and J 4 bases, leaving 14 bases between the germline ends. CDR3 nucleotide sequence: TGTGCCAGCAGTTTAACAGGGTTGTCTAGCACTGAAGCTTTCTTT. It is translated as CASSLTGLSSTEAFF.

V usage is TRBV10-1 and J usage is TRBJ2-7; TRBD1 matches 8 bases. The CDR3 has 14 residues. Germline values: CDR1 WNHNN, CDR2 SYGVQD (reference sequence). The junction had 0 bases not matched to a gene; V was cut back by 0 bases and J by 2 bases. The CDR3 DNA reads as TGCGCCAGCAGTGAGTCCAGGGGGCCCTACGAGCAGTACTTC. Translating gives CASSESRGPYEQYF.

This rearrangement joins TRBV2 to TRBJ1-2; 10 bases map to TRBD1. Trimming cost V 4 bases and J 5 bases; bases outside gene matches: 4. The CDR3 totals 14 residues. In germline, CDR1 is SNHLY, CDR2 FYNNEI. CDR3 in amino acids: CASSGTGGGYGYTF. CDR3 in DNA: TGTGCCAGCAGTGGGACAGGGGGAGGGTATGGCTACACCTTC.

The chain carries TRBV3-1 (or the pseudogene TRBV3-2) and TRBJ1-2; the match to TRBD1 covers 10 bases. V trimming: 0 bases; J trimming: 7 bases; junction bases outside the gene matches: 5. Looked up from germline, CDR1 is LGHDT and CDR2 is YNNKEL (reference sequence). The CDR3 has 15 residues. The CDR3 nucleotides read TGTGCCAGCAGCCAAGACGACAGGGGGCCCAGTGGCTACACCTTC. As protein: CASSQDDRGPSGYTF.

The genes are TRBV6-6 and TRBJ2-1; the D gene is possibly TRBD1 (6 bases). Trimming shortened V by 5 bases and J by 3 bases, and 14 bases separated the two germline ends. The germline CDR1 and CDR2 sequences are MNHNY and SVGAGI (reference sequence). The CDR3 covers 15 residues. CDR3 loop: CASSVGQTNYNEQFF. In nucleotides, the CDR3 is TGTGCCAGCAGTGTCGGACAGACTAACTACAATGAGCAGTTCTTC.

This CDR3 is CASSGTGLNYNEQFF. CDR3 sequence (DNA): TGTGCCAGTTCCGGGACAGGGCTAAACTACAATGAGCAGTTCTTC. V gene TRBV19 combines with J gene TRBJ2-1, with 9 bases that match TRBD1. Germline-derived CDR1 and CDR2 are LNHDA and SQIVND (reference sequence). The CDR3 is made up of 15 amino acids. Trimming at V came to 8 bases and at J to 3 bases, leaving 8 bases not matched to a gene.

This clone occurred once. This rearrangement joins TRBV19 to TRBJ2-1; D possibly corresponds to TRBD1 (6 bases). Trimming cost V 4 bases and J 0 bases, with 13 bases left between them. The CDR3 is 16 residues long. CDR1 and CDR2 (germline): LNHDA, SQIVND (reference sequence). The CDR3 bases are TGTGCCAGTAGTACTGGGGACACCCTCTCCTACAATGAGCAGTTCTTC. Its translation is CASSTGDTLSYNEQFF.

This CDR3 is CATSDIQGAGELFF. CDR3 nucleotide sequence: TGTGCCACCAGTGATATTCAGGGCGCCGGGGAGCTGTTTTTT. The V and J genes are TRBV24-1 and TRBJ2-2, with D possibly matching TRBD1 (5 bases). CDR1 and CDR2 (germline): KGHDR, SFDVKD. Between the trimmed V and J ends, which lost 3 bases and 6 bases, there was a span of 10 bases. CDR3 size: 14 residues.

V usage is TRBV11-2 and J usage is TRBJ2-7; 13 bases map to TRBD2. This CDR3 is 16 amino acids long. CDR1 is SGHAT and CDR2 is FQNNGV in the germline V gene. The ends lost 5 bases at V and 3 bases at J; junction bases unmatched: 7. This CDR3 is CASSSSRLAGGYEQYF. CDR3 DNA sequence: TGTGCCAGCAGCAGCTCTAGACTAGCGGGAGGCTACGAGCAGTACTTC. The complete variable domain, with remaining parts taken from reference TRBV11-2 and TRBJ2-7, reads EAGVAQSPRYKIIEKRQSVAFWCNPISGHATLYWYQQILGQGPKLLIQFQNNGVVDDSQLPKDRFSAERLKGVDSTLKIQPAKLEDSAVYLCASSSSRLAGGYEQYFGPGTRLTVT.

The genes are TRBV30 and TRBJ1-5; D unresolved. Germline V gene data show CDR1 as GTSNPN and CDR2 as SVGIG (reference sequence). This CDR3 contains 13 residues. Trimming took off 2 bases at V and 0 bases at J, with 5 bases between the two ends. This CDR3 reads CAWSRDSNQPQHF. Written as DNA, the CDR3 is TGTGCCTGGAGTAGAGATAGCAATCAGCCCCAGCATTTT.

The sample holds one count of this clone. The chain links TRBV7-8 to TRBJ2-1; tentatively, D is TRBD1 (5 bases). This CDR3 is built from 16 residues. Germline CDR1 reads SGHVS; CDR2 reads FQNEAQ. Trimming pared 2 bases from V and 6 bases from J, leaving 17 bases between. The DNA of the CDR3 is TGTGCCAGCAGCTTATTTGGGGCAGGAACTTTCAATGAGCAGTTCTTC. Translating gives CASSLFGAGTFNEQFF.

V and J are TRBV5-4 and TRBJ2-7; TRBD1 aligns across 7 bases. Germline V CDR1 and CDR2: SGHNT, YYREEE (reference sequence). The CDR3 covers 14 residues. After removal of 4 bases from V and 4 bases from J, the junction contained 8 bases not matched to a gene. CDR3 loop: CASSPGQAVYEQYF. The CDR3 DNA follows: TGTGCCAGCAGCCCCGGACAGGCTGTATACGAGCAGTACTTC.

This clone came up once. The junction does not match germline at one end; this may be a read error. This sequence joins TRBV7-9 and TRBJ1-1, with TRBD1 as a possible D gene (5 bases). The CDR3 totals 14 residues. CDR1 is SEHNR, CDR2 FQNEAQ, per germline (reference sequence). The chain's CDR3 is CASILATGNTEAFF. The CDR3, as DNA: TGTGCCAGCATCTTAGCCACAGGGAACACTGAAGCTTTCTTT.

The count of this clone is one. The J gene is TRBJ1-5, the V gene TRBV19, with 9 bases fitting TRBD1. The CDR3 spans 16 residues. Germline values: CDR1 LNHDA, CDR2 SQIVND (reference sequence). After removal of 2 bases from V and 3 bases from J, the junction contained 5 bases not matched to a gene. For the CDR3, the DNA is TGTGCCAGTAGTATACTCCGACAGGGGGTCAATCAGCCCCAGCATTTT. Translation gives CASSILRQGVNQPQHF.

J is TRBJ1-3 and V is TRBV12-3 or TRBV12-4, with D possibly TRBD1 on 6 matching bases. The V gene lost 8 bases and the J gene lost 5 bases, with 10 bases spanning the gap. CDR3 length equals 12 residues. The CDR3 spells CASWQGRNTIYF. The CDR3 DNA is TGTGCCAGCTGGCAGGGGAGAAACACCATATATTTT.

The chain recombines TRBV5-5 with TRBJ2-1; 7 bases are shared with TRBD1. V dropped 4 bases and J dropped 5; count of bases not matched to a gene: 9. The germline CDR1 and CDR2 sequences are SGHKS and YYEKEE (reference sequence). The CDR3 covers 15 residues. This chain's CDR3 is CASSLYRGVHNEQFF. DNA of the CDR3: TGTGCCAGCAGCCTATACAGGGGTGTCCACAATGAGCAGTTCTTC.

The V and J genes are TRBV5-1 and TRBJ2-3, with 15 nucleotides matching TRBD2. The CDR3 has 18 amino acids. Germline CDR1 is SGHRS and CDR2 is YFSETQ. J lost 4 bases, V lost 4 bases, and 10 bases had no gene match. DNA of the CDR3: TGCGCCAGCAGCCTTGGGGGGACTAGCGGGAGGCTGGCAGATACGCAGTATTTT. This codes for CASSLGGTSGRLADTQYF.

The chain has TRBV6-5 and TRBJ2-1; 9 bases are a match to TRBD2. Trimming at V came to 5 bases and at J to 2 bases, leaving 4 bases not matched to a gene. Germline V gene lookup returns CDR1 MNHEY and CDR2 SVGAGI. This CDR3 region has 15 residues. The CDR3 loop reads CASSPGLATYNEQFF. Here the CDR3 DNA reads TGTGCCAGCAGTCCCGGACTAGCGACCTACAATGAGCAGTTCTTC.

The CDR3 sequence: CASSVGSNNEQFF. DNA of the CDR3: TGTGCCAGCAGCGTAGGCTCTAACAATGAGCAGTTCTTC. The gene calls are TRBV9 and TRBJ2-1; D is ambiguous. Trimming shortened V by 0 bases and J by 5 bases, and 6 bases separated the two germline ends. CDR1 and CDR2 from the germline V gene are SGDLS and YYNGEE. The CDR3 sequence is 13 residues long.

The V gene is TRBV21-1, the J gene TRBJ2-3; the table's D call TRBD1 went unverified against the DNA. TRBV21-1 is noted as a pseudogene. This CDR3 contains 17 residues. CDR3 residues: CASSKSGQLPRADTQYF. CDR3 sequence (DNA): TGTGCCAGCAGCAAAAGCGGACAGCTCCCTCGGGCAGATACGCAGTATTTT.

This chain links TRBV29-1 with TRBJ2-2; 8 positions match TRBD1. The CDR3 spans 14 residues. The junction had 8 bases not matched to a gene; V was cut back by 7 bases and J by 4 bases. The germline V gene encodes CDR1 SQVTM and CDR2 ANQGSEA. The CDR3 DNA reads as TGCAGCGCTGAGGCAGGGGGCAGCACCGGGGAGCTGTTTTTT. Protein: CSAEAGGSTGELFF.

This CDR3 is CATSDSASGMDTQYF. CDR3 sequence (DNA): TGTGCCACCAGTGATTCGGCTAGCGGGATGGATACGCAGTATTTT. The chain has TRBV24-1 and TRBJ2-3, with 9 bases matching TRBD2. The V segment lost 2 bases and the J segment 6 bases; nucleotides outside the gene matches: 5. CDR3 length: 15 residues. Germline values: CDR1 KGHDR, CDR2 SFDVKD.